One sample yielded the 30 T cell receptor beta chains listed below, sequenced in a study of OX40 agonist ivuxolimab in advanced cancers. The table came from immunoSEQ multiplex PCR; TCRdb's copy has only in-frame clones and leaves some out. The sample shows tens of thousands of clones, 84% of them seen only once. The sample here was CD4+ or CD8+ T cells sorted from blood, taken in a trial of the OX40 agonist ivuxolimab. These receptors came from an adult with an advanced solid tumor such as melanoma, head and neck, liver or kidney cancer.

This clone was observed a handful of times. V and J are TRBV2 and TRBJ2-2, with 8 positions matching TRBD2. Germline CDR1 SNHLY, CDR2 FYNNEI. The CDR3 length is 14 residues. The trim removed 6 bases at V and 5 bases at J, leaving 5 bases unmatched. Here the CDR3 DNA reads TGTGCCAGCAGCGGACTAGCAGGGACCGGGGAGCTGTTTTTT. Amino acids: CASSGLAGTGELFF.

This clone was recorded only once. This rearrangement joins TRBV30 to TRBJ2-7, with TRBD1 matching 10 bases. The CDR3 totals 12 residues. V dropped 8 bases and J dropped 5; count of bases not matched to a gene: 6. CDR1 and CDR2 from the germline V gene are GTSNPN and SVGIG (reference sequence). CDR3 in amino acids: CALTGGRDEQYF. Written as DNA, the CDR3 is TGTGCCCTGACAGGGGGCCGGGACGAGCAGTACTTC.

The chain carries TRBV4-2 and TRBJ2-7, with D hard to call. CDR1 and CDR2 from the germline V gene are LGHNA and YNFKEQ. V lost 5 bases and J 0 bases, leaving 20 bases between the germline ends. This CDR3 spans 17 amino acids. This chain's CDR3 is CASSGAKGIFSSYEQYF. The CDR3 DNA sequence: TGTGCCAGCAGCGGAGCTAAAGGAATCTTCAGCTCCTACGAGCAGTACTTC.

This chain connects TRBV7-9 to TRBJ2-5; D may be TRBD2 (6 bases). Trimming cost V 6 bases and J 6 bases, with 17 bases left between them. Germline V CDR1 and CDR2: SEHNR, FQNEAQ (reference sequence). The CDR3 has 14 amino acids. The CDR3 here is CASSLTSMAQTQYF. The CDR3 nucleotides read TGTGCCAGCAGTCTTACTAGCATGGCCCAGACCCAGTACTTC. Drawing the rest from reference TRBV7-9 and TRBJ2-5, the complete variable domain is DTGVSQNPRHKITKRGQNVTFRCDPISEHNRLYWYRQTLGQGPEFLTYFQNEAQLEKSRLLSDRFSAERPKGSFSTLEIQRTEQGDSAMYLCASSLTSMAQTQYFGPGTRLLVL.

The rearrangement uses TRBV9 and TRBJ2-1; 7 positions agree with TRBD1. Per germline, CDR1 SGDLS and CDR2 YYNGEE. Trimming removed 2 bases from V and 3 bases from J; junction bases left unmatched: 8. CDR3 length equals 16 residues. The CDR3 DNA reads as TGTGCCAGCAGCGTCCACCCTCGGGACAGCTACAATGAGCAGTTCTTC. Its protein is CASSVHPRDSYNEQFF. Variable domain in full (rest from reference TRBV9 and TRBJ2-1): DSGVTQTPKHLITATGQRVTLRCSPRSGDLSVYWYQQSLDQGLQFLIQYYNGEERAKGNILERFSAQQFPDLHSELNLSSLELGDSALYFCASSVHPRDSYNEQFFGPGTRLTVL.

The chain is built from TRBV29-1 and TRBJ1-4; no reliable D call. Germline V gene lookup returns CDR1 SQVTM and CDR2 ANQGSEA. The CDR3 has 12 amino acids. V lost 4 bases and J 6 bases, leaving 9 bases between the germline ends. DNA for the CDR3: TGCAGCGTTGGAGGGTATGATGAAAAACTGTTTTTT. Encoded protein: CSVGGYDEKLFF.

J is TRBJ1-1 and V is TRBV7-2; the D is unclear. Trimming stripped 3 bases from V and 0 bases from J, with 5 bases between. The CDR3 length is 13 residues. Per the germline V gene, CDR1 is SGHTA and CDR2 is FQGNSA. CDR3 in DNA: TGTGCCAGCAGCTTTCAGATGAACACTGAAGCTTTCTTT. It translates to CASSFQMNTEAFF.

This rearrangement joins TRBV6-6 to TRBJ1-5; 8 nucleotides line up with TRBD1. V shed 6 bases and J 2 bases; nucleotides not matched to a gene: 9. This CDR3 region has 16 residues. Germline CDR1 reads MNHNY; CDR2 reads SVGAGI (reference sequence). CDR3 loop: CASSQNDRGGNQPQHF. The CDR3 coding sequence is TGTGCCAGCAGCCAGAATGACAGGGGAGGCAATCAGCCCCAGCATTTT.

V usage is TRBV7-6 and J usage is TRBJ2-7; no clear D gene. Germline lookup yields CDR1 SGHVS and CDR2 FNYEAQ. The CDR3 is 12 amino acids. Trimming pared 5 bases from V and 0 bases from J, leaving 5 bases between. The CDR3 DNA reads TGTGCCAGCAGCCCGAACTCCTACGAGCAGTACTTC. Its translation is CASSPNSYEQYF. The variable domain in full, completed from reference TRBV7-6 and TRBJ2-7, reads GAGVSQSPRYKVTKRGQDVALRCDPISGHVSLYWYRQALGQGPEFLTYFNYEAQQDKSGLPNDRFSAERPEGSISTLTIQRTEQRDSAMYRCASSPNSYEQYFGPGTRLTVT.

The CDR3 is CASSVGGVNTIYF. For the CDR3, the DNA is TGTGCCAGCAGCGTAGGAGGGGTGAACACCATATATTTT. The chain combines TRBV9 with TRBJ1-3; perhaps TRBD1 as D (5 bases). From germline, CDR1 is SGDLS and CDR2 YYNGEE. The CDR3 consists of 13 residues. The V and J ends lost 0 bases and 7 bases respectively, with 8 bases between them.

The V and J genes are TRBV6-6 and TRBJ1-5, with a weak D call TRBD1 (5 bases). The CDR3 runs to 14 residues. V dropped 2 bases and J dropped 1 base, with 6 bases sitting between them. Germline CDR1 and CDR2: MNHNY and SVGAGI (reference sequence). CDR3 region: CASSYDRSNQPQHF. The CDR3, as DNA: TGTGCCAGCAGTTACGACAGAAGCAATCAGCCCCAGCATTTT.

The J gene is TRBJ1-3, the V gene TRBV19; TRBD1 might be the D (6 bases). There are 17 residues in the CDR3. V lost 4 bases to trimming and J lost 0 bases, with 16 bases between them. CDR1 is LNHDA, CDR2 SQIVND, per germline (reference sequence). The DNA for the CDR3 is TGTGCCAGTAGTACGAATCGACAGGCGAGCTCTGGAAACACCATATATTTT. This sequence encodes CASSTNRQASSGNTIYF.

CDR3 nucleotide sequence: TGTGCCTGGAATCTCGGGACAGGGGGCCATGGCTACACCTTC. It codes for CAWNLGTGGHGYTF. The J gene is TRBJ1-2, the V gene TRBV30; 12 nucleotides agree with TRBD1. The germline V gene encodes CDR1 GTSNPN and CDR2 SVGIG (reference sequence). With V trimmed by 4 bases and J by 6 bases, 6 bases remained unmatched. This CDR3 region has 14 residues.

The chain has TRBV7-3 and TRBJ1-6; 7 bases are a match to TRBD1. In germline, CDR1 is SGHTA, CDR2 FQGTGA. CDR3 size: 14 residues. V shed 4 bases, J shed 6 bases, and the junction held 3 bases outside the gene matches. DNA for the CDR3: TGTGCCAGCAGCTGGACAGGCCGTAATTCACCCCTCCACTTT. Amino acids: CASSWTGRNSPLHF.

The rearrangement uses TRBV19 and TRBJ2-6; 14 bases map to TRBD2. This CDR3 has 16 residues. V was pared by 9 bases and J by 2 bases, with 3 bases of the junction left unmatched. Germline CDR1 LNHDA, CDR2 SQIVND (reference sequence). The CDR3 sequence: CASGTSGRTGANVLTF. CDR3 DNA sequence: TGTGCCAGCGGGACTAGCGGGAGAACTGGGGCCAACGTCCTGACTTTC.

This clone has more than one count but fewer than ten. Other nucleotide sequences in the sample specify the same CDR3. The chain links TRBV28 to TRBJ1-2, with 7 bases matching TRBD1. The germline CDR1 and CDR2 sequences are MDHEN and SYDVKM. This CDR3 comprises 13 residues. Unmatched junction bases numbered 6, after V lost 8 bases and J lost 3 bases. The CDR3 region has the DNA TGTGCCAGCCTAGACAGGGCGGACTATGGCTACACCTTC. Amino acid sequence: CASLDRADYGYTF.

This chain joins TRBV29-1 and TRBJ2-3; weak D call: TRBD2 (7 bases). The CDR3 is 13 residues long. Between the trimmed V and J ends, which lost 2 bases and 7 bases, there was a span of 13 bases. Germline-derived CDR1 and CDR2 are SQVTM and ANQGSEA. The CDR3 DNA reads TGCAGCGTTGAATGGGGGGGCCGAAATACGCAGTATTTT. It specifies CSVEWGGRNTQYF.

The chain is built from TRBV5-1 and TRBJ1-4; D is unresolved. This CDR3 has 13 amino acids. Germline CDR1 is SGHRS and CDR2 is YFSETQ. V gave up 4 bases and J gave up 3 bases, with 7 bases separating them. Written as DNA, the CDR3 is TGCGCCAGCAGCCTAAACTCTAATGAAAAACTGTTTTTT. Residues: CASSLNSNEKLFF.

This clone showed up just a few times. The chain is built from TRBV7-2 and TRBJ1-1; D is uncertain. This CDR3 region has 13 residues. CDR1 SGHTA and CDR2 FQGNSA come from the germline V gene. The V and J ends lost 2 bases and 1 base respectively, with 5 bases between them. Written as DNA, the CDR3 is TGTGCCAGCAGCTTAAGTTGGAACACTGAAGCTTTCTTT. This sequence encodes CASSLSWNTEAFF. Drawing the rest from reference TRBV7-2 and TRBJ1-1, the complete variable domain is GAGVSQSPSNKVTEKGKDVELRCDPISGHTALYWYRQSLGQGLEFLIYFQGNSAPDKSGLPSDRFSAERTGGSVSTLTIQRTQQEDSAVYLCASSLSWNTEAFFGQGTRLTVV.

V gene TRBV19 combines with J gene TRBJ2-7; D is ambiguous. The CDR3 runs 14 residues. Germline V gene lookup returns CDR1 LNHDA and CDR2 SQIVND (reference sequence). The V gene lost 6 bases and the J gene lost 3 bases, with 15 bases spanning the gap. Written as DNA, the CDR3 is TGTGCCAGTAGGACAAGTATTCAACACTACGAGCAGTACTTC. It is translated as CASRTSIQHYEQYF.

The chain employs TRBV7-9 and TRBJ2-3; TRBD2 aligns across 8 bases. Germline CDR1 and CDR2: SEHNR and FQNEAQ (reference sequence). J lost 5 bases, V lost 2 bases, and 0 bases had no gene match. The CDR3 extends over 13 amino acids. CDR3 region: CASSLREGDTQYF. The CDR3, as DNA: TGTGCCAGCAGCTTACGGGAGGGAGATACGCAGTATTTT.

The chain has TRBV9 and TRBJ1-1; D may be TRBD1 (5 bases). The V end was cut by 3 bases, the J end by 4 bases, with 13 bases between. From germline, CDR1 is SGDLS and CDR2 YYNGEE. The CDR3 consists of 14 residues. DNA for the CDR3: TGTGCCAGCAGCGCCCAACTGAGGGGCACTGAAGCTTTCTTT. Translation: CASSAQLRGTEAFF.

This sequence joins TRBV27 and TRBJ2-7, with TRBD2 matching over 14 bases. V shed 3 bases and J 1 base; nucleotides not matched to a gene: 2. This CDR3 is 16 amino acids long. Germline V CDR1 and CDR2: MNHEY, SMNVEV (reference sequence). DNA for the CDR3: TGTGCCAGCAGTTTTGGGACTAGCGGGAGATCCTACGAGCAGTACTTC. Amino acid sequence: CASSFGTSGRSYEQYF.

This rearrangement joins TRBV4-1 to TRBJ2-3; D is possibly TRBD2 (6 bases). V dropped 0 bases and J dropped 0 bases, with 13 bases sitting between them. This CDR3 has 17 amino acids. In germline, CDR1 is MGHRA, CDR2 YSYEKL. CDR3 bases: TGCGCCAGCAGCCAAGACCCGGCTAGCGCGAGCACAGATACGCAGTATTTT. The encoded protein is CASSQDPASASTDTQYF.

The gene calls are TRBV27 and TRBJ2-2, with 7 bases that match TRBD1. There are 14 residues in the CDR3. V was pared by 8 bases and J by 4 bases, with 7 bases of the junction left unmatched. Per germline, CDR1 MNHEY and CDR2 SMNVEV (reference sequence). This chain's CDR3 is CASGLRGSTGELFF. In DNA, the CDR3 is TGTGCCAGCGGACTCAGGGGGAGCACCGGGGAGCTGTTTTTT.

The chain carries TRBV7-9 and TRBJ1-6; D uncertain. The CDR3 spans 13 residues. Germline V gene lookup returns CDR1 SEHNR and CDR2 FQNEAQ (reference sequence). Trimming left V 6 bases short and J 8 bases short, with 11 bases between. CDR3 region: CASSLTGDSPLHF. The CDR3 DNA is TGTGCCAGCAGTTTGACGGGTGATTCACCCCTCCACTTT.

This chain uses TRBV5-4 with TRBJ2-5, with D tentatively TRBD2 (7 bases). The CDR3 extends over 16 amino acids. CDR1 and CDR2 (germline): SGHNT, YYREEE (reference sequence). Trimming took off 0 bases at V and 7 bases at J, with 19 bases between the two ends. The CDR3 protein is CASSLAGGGALGTQYF. In DNA form, the CDR3 reads TGTGCCAGCAGCTTGGCGGGTGGGGGGGCCTTAGGGACCCAGTACTTC.

This clone was detected a few times. The chain links TRBV7-9 to TRBJ1-3; D ambiguous. V was trimmed by 3 bases and J by 4 bases, leaving 13 bases between them. The CDR3 totals 15 residues. Germline CDR1 and CDR2: SEHNR and FQNEAQ (reference sequence). This CDR3 is CASSFDNLEGNTIYF. The DNA of the CDR3 is TGTGCCAGCAGCTTCGACAACTTGGAAGGAAACACCATATATTTT.

In its sample, this clone was seen a few times. The V gene is TRBV5-5, the J gene TRBJ1-1, with no clear D. Germline lookup yields CDR1 SGHKS and CDR2 YYEKEE (reference sequence). The V gene lost 4 bases and the J gene lost 4 bases, with 17 bases spanning the gap. CDR3 length equals 15 residues. The CDR3 DNA reads TGTGCCAGCAGCGCGGGATGGGGTAAGGGCACTGAAGCTTTCTTT. Translating it yields CASSAGWGKGTEAFF.

The rearrangement uses TRBV30 and TRBJ1-2; TRBD1 aligns across 7 bases. This CDR3 has 15 residues. Germline V gives CDR1 GTSNPN, CDR2 SVGIG (reference sequence). V lost 1 base to trimming and J lost 5 bases; unmatched junction nucleotides: 10. CDR3 nucleotide sequence: TGTGCCTGGAGTGCTCTCGGGACAGACCTTTATGGCTACACCTTC. It specifies CAWSALGTDLYGYTF.